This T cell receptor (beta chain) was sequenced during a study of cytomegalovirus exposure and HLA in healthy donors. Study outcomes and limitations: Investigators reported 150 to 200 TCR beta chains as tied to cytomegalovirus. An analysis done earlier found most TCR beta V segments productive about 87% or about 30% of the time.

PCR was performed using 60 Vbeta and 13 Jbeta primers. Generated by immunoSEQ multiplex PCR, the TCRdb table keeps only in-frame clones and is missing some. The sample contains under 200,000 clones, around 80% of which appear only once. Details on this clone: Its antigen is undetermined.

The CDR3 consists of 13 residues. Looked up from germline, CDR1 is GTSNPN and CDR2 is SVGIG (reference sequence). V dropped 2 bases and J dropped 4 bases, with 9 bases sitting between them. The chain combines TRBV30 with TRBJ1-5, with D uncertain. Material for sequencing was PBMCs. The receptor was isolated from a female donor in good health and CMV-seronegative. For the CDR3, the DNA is TGTGCCTGGAGTCGGACTGCTAATCAGCCCCAGCATTTT. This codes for CAWSRTANQPQHF.